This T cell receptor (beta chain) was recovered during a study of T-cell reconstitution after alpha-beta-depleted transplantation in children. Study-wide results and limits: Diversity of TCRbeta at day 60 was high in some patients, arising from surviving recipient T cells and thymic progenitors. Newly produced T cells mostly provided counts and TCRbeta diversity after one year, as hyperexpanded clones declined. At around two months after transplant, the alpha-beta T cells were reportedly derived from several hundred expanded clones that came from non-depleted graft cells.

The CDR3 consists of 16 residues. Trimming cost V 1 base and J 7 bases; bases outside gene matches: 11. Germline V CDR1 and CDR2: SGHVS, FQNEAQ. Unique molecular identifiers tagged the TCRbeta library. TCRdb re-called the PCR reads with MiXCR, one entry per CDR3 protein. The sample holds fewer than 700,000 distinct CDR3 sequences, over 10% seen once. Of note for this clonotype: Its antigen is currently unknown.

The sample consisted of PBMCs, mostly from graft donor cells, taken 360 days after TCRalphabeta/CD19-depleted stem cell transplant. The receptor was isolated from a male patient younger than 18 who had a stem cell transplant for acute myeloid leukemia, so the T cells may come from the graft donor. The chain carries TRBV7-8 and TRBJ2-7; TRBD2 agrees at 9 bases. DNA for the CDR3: TGTGCCAGCAGCTTAGGGCTAGCGGGAAGGTATGGAGAGCAGTACTTC. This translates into CASSLGLAGRYGEQYF.